The T cell receptor (beta chain) described here comes from a study of T-cell memory formation after mild COVID-19. Study details: Clustering of TCRs was largely donor specific.

TCRdb called the 5' RACE reads again in MiXCR, with one record for every CDR3 protein. This sample has around 300,000 distinct CDR3 sequences, with 13% found just once. Study-level points and caveats: Cross-reactive memory appears to have joined, as suggested by some responding clones showing up in pre-infection memory. Among contracting clones, CD4+ were mainly CM/EM and CD8+ enriched in EMRA.

Turning to this clonotype: The antigen remains unidentified.

The TCR was taken from a man aged 18 to 30 who had mild COVID-19 (a few samples of this study predate the infection). Cell type and time point are not known. The sequencing input was PBMCs or a T cell subset sorted from them (not recorded which).

CDR3 loop: CASSQRQGANYGYTF. CDR3 sequence (DNA): TGTGCCAGCAGCCAAAGACAGGGGGCTAACTATGGCTACACCTTC. This sequence joins TRBV7-9 and TRBJ1-2; 9 bases match TRBD1. CDR1 SEHNR and CDR2 FQNEAQ come from the germline V gene (reference sequence). V lost 5 bases and J lost 0; bases outside the gene matches: 4. CDR3 length: 15 amino acids. Supplemented by reference TRBV7-9 and TRBJ1-2, the full variable domain reads DTGVSQNPRHKITKRGQNVTFRCDPISEHNRLYWYRQTLGQGPEFLTYFQNEAQLEKSRLLSDRFSAERPKGSFSTLEIQRTEQGDSAMYLCASSQRQGANYGYTFGSGTRLTVV.